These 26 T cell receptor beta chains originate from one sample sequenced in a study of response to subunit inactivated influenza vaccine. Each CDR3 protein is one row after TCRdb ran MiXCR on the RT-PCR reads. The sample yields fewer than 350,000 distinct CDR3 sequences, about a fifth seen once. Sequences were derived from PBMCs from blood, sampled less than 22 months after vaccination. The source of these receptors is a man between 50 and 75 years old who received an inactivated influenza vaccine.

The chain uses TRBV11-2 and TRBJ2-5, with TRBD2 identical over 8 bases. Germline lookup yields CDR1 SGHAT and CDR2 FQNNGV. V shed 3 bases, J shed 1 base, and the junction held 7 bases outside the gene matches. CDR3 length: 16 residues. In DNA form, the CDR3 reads TGTGCCAGCAGCTTGTCCGCCGGGGGGGTCCAAGAGACCCAGTACTTC. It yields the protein CASSLSAGGVQETQYF. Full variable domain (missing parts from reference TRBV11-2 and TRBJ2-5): EAGVAQSPRYKIIEKRQSVAFWCNPISGHATLYWYQQILGQGPKLLIQFQNNGVVDDSQLPKDRFSAERLKGVDSTLKIQPAKLEDSAVYLCASSLSAGGVQETQYFGPGTRLLVL.

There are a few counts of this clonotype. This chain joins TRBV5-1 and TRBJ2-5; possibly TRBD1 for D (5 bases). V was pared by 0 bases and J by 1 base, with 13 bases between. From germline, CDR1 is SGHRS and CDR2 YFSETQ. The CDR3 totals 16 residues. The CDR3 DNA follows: TGCGCCAGCAGCTTGGTTCAGGGAACGGGCCAAGAGACCCAGTACTTC. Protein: CASSLVQGTGQETQYF.

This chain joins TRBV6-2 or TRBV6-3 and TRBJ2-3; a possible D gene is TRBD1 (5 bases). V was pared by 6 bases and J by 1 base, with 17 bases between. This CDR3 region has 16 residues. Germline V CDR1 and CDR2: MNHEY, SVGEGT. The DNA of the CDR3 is TGTGCCAGCAGCCTACAGGTTGGGTTTGGCACAGATACGCAGTATTTT. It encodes CASSLQVGFGTDTQYF.

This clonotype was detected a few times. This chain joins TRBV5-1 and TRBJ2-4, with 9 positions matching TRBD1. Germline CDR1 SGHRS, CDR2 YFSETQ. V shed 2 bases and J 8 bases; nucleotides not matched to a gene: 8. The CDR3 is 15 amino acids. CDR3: CASSLGPQGADIQYF. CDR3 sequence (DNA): TGCGCCAGCAGCTTAGGGCCACAGGGGGCAGACATTCAGTACTTC.

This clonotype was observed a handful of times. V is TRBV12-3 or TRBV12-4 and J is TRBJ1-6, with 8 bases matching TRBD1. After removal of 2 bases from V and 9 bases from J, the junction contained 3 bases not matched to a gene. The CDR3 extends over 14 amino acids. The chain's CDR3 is CASSLTGGGSPLHF. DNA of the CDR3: TGTGCCAGCAGTTTAACAGGGGGGGGTTCACCCCTCCACTTT.

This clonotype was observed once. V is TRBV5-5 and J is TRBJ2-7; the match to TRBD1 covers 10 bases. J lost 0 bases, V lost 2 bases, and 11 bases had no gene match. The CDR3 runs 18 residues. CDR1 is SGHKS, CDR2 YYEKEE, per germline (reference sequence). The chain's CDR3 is CASSFPGQGILSSYEQYF. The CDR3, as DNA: TGTGCCAGCAGCTTTCCGGGACAGGGGATTTTAAGCTCCTACGAGCAGTACTTC.

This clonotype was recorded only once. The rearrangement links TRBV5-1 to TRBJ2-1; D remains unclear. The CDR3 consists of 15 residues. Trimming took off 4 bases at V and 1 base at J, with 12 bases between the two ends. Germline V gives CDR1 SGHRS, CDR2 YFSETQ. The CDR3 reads CASSLDPQSYNEQFF. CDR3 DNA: TGCGCCAGCAGCCTTGACCCGCAATCCTACAATGAGCAGTTCTTC.

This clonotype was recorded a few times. CDR3 nucleotide sequence: TGCAGTGCTAGAGATTGGGGGGCCTCACCCGACTATGGCTACACCTTC. Translated: CSARDWGASPDYGYTF. The J gene is TRBJ1-2, the V gene TRBV20-1, with D possibly TRBD1 on 6 matching bases. The V and J ends lost 0 bases and 3 bases respectively, with 17 bases between them. Per the germline V gene, CDR1 is DFQATT and CDR2 is SNEGSKA (reference sequence). CDR3 length: 16 residues.

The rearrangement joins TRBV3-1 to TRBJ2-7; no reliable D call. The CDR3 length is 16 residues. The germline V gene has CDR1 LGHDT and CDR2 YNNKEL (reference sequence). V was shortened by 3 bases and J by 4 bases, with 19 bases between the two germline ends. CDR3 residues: CASSQSFSGNLYEQYF. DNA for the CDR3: TGTGCCAGCAGCCAGTCCTTTAGTGGGAACTTATACGAGCAGTACTTC.

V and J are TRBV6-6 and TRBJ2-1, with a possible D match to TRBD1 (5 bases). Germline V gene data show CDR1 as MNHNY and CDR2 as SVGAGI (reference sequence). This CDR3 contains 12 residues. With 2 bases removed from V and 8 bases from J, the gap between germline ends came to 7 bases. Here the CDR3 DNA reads TGTGCCAGCAGTTACCAGGGCCATGAGCAGTTCTTC. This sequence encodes CASSYQGHEQFF.

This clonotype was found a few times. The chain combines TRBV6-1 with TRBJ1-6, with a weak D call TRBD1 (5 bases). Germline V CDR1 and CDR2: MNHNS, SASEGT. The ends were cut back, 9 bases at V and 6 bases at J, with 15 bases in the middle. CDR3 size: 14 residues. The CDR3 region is CASGLGGGNSPLHF. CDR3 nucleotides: TGTGCCAGTGGGCTGGGGGGAGGTAATTCACCCCTCCACTTT.

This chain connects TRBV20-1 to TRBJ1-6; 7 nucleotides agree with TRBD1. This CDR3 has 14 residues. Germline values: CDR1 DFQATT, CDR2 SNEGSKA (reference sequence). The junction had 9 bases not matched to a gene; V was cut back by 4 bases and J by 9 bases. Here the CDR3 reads CSAIDRDVGSPLHF. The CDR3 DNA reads TGCAGTGCTATAGACAGGGATGTGGGTTCACCCCTCCACTTT.

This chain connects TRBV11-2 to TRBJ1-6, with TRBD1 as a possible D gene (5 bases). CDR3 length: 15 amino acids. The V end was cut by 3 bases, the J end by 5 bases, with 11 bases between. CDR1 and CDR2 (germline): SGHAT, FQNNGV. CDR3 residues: CASSFQSRDNSPLHF. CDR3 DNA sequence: TGTGCCAGCAGCTTTCAGTCCAGGGATAATTCACCCCTCCACTTT. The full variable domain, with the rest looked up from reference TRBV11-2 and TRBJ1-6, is EAGVAQSPRYKIIEKRQSVAFWCNPISGHATLYWYQQILGQGPKLLIQFQNNGVVDDSQLPKDRFSAERLKGVDSTLKIQPAKLEDSAVYLCASSFQSRDNSPLHFGNGTRLTVT.

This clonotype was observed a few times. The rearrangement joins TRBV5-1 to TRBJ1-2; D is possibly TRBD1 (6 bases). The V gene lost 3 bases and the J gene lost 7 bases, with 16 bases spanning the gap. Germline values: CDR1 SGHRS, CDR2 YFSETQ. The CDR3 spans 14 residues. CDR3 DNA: TGCGCCAGCAGCTGGTGGGACACTTCCTTTGGCTACACCTTC. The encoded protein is CASSWWDTSFGYTF.

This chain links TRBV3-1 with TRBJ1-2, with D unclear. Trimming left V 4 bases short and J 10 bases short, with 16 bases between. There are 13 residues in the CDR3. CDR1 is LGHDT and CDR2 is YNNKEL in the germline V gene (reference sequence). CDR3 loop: CASSPRGAASYTF. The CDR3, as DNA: TGTGCCAGCAGCCCGCGTGGTGCAGCCTCCTACACCTTC. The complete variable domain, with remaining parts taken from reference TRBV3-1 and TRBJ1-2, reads DTAVSQTPKYLVTQMGNDKSIKCEQNLGHDTMYWYKQDSKKFLKIMFSYNNKELIINETVPNRFSPKSPDKAHLNLHINSLELGDSAVYFCASSPRGAASYTFGSGTRLTVV.

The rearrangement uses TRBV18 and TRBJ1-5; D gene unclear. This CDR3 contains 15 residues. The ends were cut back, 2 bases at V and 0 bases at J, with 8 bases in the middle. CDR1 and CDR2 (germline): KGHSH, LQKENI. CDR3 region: CASSPDTNSNQPQHF. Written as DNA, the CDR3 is TGTGCCAGCTCACCAGACACAAATAGCAATCAGCCCCAGCATTTT.

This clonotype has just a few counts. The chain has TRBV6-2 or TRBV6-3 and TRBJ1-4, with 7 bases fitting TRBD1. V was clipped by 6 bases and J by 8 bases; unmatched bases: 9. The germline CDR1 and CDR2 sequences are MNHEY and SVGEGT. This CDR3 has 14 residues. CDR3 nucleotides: TGTGCCAGCAGAGGACAGGTCCTGGGGGAAAAACTGTTTTTT. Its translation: CASRGQVLGEKLFF.

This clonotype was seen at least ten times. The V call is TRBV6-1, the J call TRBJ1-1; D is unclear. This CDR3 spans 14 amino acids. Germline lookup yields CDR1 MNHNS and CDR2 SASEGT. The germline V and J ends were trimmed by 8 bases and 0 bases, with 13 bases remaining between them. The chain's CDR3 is CASRTPTMNTEAFF. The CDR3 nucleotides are TGTGCCAGCCGAACCCCCACAATGAACACTGAAGCTTTCTTT.

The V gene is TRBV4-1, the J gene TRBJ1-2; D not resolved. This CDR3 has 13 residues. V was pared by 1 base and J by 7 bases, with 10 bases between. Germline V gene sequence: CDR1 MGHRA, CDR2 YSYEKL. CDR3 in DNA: TGCGCCAGCAGCCAAGGAGCCCTCGGTGGCTACACCTTC. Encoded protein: CASSQGALGGYTF.

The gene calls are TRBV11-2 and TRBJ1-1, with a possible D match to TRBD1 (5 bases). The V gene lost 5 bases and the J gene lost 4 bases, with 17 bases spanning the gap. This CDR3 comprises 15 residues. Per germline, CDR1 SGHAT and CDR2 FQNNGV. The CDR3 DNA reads TGTGCCAGCAGCCCAGGGACGGCCGGTGGCACTGAAGCTTTCTTT. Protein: CASSPGTAGGTEAFF.

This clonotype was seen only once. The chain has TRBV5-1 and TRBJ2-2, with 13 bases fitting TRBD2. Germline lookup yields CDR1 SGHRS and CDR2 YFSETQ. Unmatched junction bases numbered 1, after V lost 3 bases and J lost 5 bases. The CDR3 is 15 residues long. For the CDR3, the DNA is TGCGCCAGCAGCTCGACTAGCGGGGGGACCGGGGAGCTGTTTTTT. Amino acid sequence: CASSSTSGGTGELFF.

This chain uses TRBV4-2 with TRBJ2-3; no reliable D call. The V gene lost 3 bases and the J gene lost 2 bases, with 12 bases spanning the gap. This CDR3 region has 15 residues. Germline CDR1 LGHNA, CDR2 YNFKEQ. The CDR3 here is CASSQSSRYTDTQYF. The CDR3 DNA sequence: TGTGCCAGCAGCCAGAGTAGCAGATACACAGATACGCAGTATTTT.

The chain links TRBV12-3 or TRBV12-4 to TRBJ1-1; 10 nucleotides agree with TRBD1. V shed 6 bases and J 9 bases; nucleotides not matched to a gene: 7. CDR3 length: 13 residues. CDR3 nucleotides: TGTGCCAGCAGGGGACAGGGGCCGCACAAAGCTTTCTTT. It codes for CASRGQGPHKAFF.

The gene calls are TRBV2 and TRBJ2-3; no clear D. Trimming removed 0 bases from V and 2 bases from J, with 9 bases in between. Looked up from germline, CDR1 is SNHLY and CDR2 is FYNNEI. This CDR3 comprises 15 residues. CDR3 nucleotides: TGTGCCAGCAGTGAAGCGCTTCGTGCCACAGATACGCAGTATTTT. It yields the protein CASSEALRATDTQYF.

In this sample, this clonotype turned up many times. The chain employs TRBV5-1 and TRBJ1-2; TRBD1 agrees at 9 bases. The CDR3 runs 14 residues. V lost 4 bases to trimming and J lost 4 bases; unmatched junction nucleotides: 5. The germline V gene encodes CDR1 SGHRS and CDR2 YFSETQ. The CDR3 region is CASSPGTGTYGYTF. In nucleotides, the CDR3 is TGCGCCAGCAGCCCGGGGACAGGGACCTATGGCTACACCTTC.

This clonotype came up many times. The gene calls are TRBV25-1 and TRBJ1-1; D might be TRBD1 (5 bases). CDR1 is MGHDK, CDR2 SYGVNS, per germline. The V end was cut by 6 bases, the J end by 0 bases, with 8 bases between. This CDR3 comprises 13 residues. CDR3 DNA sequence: TGTGCCAGCAGCAGGGCCTTGAACACTGAAGCTTTCTTT. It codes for CASSRALNTEAFF.